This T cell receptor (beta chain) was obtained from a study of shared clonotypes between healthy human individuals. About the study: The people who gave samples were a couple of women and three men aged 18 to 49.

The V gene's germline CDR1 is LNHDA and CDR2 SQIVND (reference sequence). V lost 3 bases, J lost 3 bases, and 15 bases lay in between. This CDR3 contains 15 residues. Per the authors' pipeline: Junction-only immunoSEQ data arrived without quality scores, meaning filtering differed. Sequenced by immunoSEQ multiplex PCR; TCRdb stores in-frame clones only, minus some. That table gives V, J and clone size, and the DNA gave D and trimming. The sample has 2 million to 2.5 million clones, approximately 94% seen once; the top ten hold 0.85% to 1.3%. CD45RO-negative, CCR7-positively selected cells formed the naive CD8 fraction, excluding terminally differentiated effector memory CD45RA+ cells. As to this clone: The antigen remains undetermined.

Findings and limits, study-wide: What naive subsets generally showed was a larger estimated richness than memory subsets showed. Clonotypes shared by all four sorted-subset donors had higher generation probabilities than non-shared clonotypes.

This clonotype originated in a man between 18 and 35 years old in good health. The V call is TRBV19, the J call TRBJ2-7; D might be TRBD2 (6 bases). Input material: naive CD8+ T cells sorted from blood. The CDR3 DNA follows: TGTGCCAGTAGTATTGACAACTCGGAGGGCTACGAGCAGTACTTC. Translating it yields CASSIDNSEGYEQYF.